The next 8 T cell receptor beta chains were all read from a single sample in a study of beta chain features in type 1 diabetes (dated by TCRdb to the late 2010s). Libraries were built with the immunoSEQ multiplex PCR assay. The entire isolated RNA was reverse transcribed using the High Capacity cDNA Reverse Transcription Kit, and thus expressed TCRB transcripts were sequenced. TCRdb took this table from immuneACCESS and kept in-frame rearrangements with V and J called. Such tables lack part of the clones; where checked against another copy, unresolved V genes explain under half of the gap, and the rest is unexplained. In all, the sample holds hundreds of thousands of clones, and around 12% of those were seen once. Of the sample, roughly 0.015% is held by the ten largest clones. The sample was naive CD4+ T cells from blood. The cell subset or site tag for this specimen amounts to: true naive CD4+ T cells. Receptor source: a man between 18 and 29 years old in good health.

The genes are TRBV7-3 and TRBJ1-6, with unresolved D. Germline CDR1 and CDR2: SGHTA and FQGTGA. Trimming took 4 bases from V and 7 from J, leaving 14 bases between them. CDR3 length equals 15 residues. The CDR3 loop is CASSSSILENSPLHF. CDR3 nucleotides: TGTGCCAGCAGCTCTAGCATTTTGGAAAATTCACCCCTCCACTTT.

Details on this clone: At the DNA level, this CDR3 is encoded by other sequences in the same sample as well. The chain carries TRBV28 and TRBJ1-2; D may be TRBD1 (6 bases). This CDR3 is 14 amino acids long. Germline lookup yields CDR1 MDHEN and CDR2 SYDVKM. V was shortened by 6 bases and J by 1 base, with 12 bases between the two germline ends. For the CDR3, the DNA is TGTGCCAGCAGCCCGGGACAACTTAACTATGGCTACACCTTC. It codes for CASSPGQLNYGYTF.

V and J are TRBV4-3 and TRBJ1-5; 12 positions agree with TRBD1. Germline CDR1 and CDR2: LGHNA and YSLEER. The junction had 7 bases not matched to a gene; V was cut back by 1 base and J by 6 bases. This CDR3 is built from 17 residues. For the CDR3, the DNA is TGCGCCAGCAGCCAAGTTCGGGGGACAGGGGGCACTCAGCCCCAGCATTTT. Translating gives CASSQVRGTGGTQPQHF.

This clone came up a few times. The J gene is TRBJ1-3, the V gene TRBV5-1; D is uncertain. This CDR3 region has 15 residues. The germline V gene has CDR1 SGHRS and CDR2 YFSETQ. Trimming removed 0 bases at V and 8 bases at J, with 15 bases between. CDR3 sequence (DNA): TGCGCCAGCAGCTTGGTGCCCGATGCGGTGGACACCATATATTTT. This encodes CASSLVPDAVDTIYF.

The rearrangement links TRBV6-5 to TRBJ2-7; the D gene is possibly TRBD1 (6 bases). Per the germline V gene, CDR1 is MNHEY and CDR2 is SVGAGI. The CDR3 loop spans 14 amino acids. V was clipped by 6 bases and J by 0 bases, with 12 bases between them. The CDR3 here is CASSPRDISYEQYF. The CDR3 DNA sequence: TGTGCCAGCAGCCCTAGGGACATCTCCTACGAGCAGTACTTC.

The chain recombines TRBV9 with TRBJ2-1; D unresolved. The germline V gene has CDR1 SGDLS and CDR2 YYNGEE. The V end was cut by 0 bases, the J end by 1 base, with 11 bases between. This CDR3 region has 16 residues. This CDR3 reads CASSVDVRLSYNEQFF. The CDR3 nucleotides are TGTGCCAGCAGCGTAGATGTCAGGTTATCCTACAATGAGCAGTTCTTC.

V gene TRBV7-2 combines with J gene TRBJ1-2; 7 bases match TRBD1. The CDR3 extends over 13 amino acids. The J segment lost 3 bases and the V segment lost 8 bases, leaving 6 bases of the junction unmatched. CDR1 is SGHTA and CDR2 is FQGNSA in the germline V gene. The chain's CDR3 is CASGSGTDYGYTF. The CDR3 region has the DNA TGTGCCAGCGGATCCGGGACAGACTATGGCTACACCTTC.

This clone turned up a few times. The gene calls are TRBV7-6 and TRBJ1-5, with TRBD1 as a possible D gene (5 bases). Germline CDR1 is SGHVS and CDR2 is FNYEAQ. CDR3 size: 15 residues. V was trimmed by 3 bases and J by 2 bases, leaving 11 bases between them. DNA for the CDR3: TGTGCCAGCAGCTTGTTGGGGGGGGGCAATCAGCCCCAGCATTTT. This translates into CASSLLGGGNQPQHF. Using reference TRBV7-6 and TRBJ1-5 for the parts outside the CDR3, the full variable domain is GAGVSQSPRYKVTKRGQDVALRCDPISGHVSLYWYRQALGQGPEFLTYFNYEAQQDKSGLPNDRFSAERPEGSISTLTIQRTEQRDSAMYRCASSLLGGGNQPQHFGDGTRLSIL.